This T cell receptor (beta chain) was recovered during a study of T cell responses to AZD1222 COVID-19 vaccine (dated by TCRdb to 2020 to 2023). Broadly, across the study: TCR sequencing covered fewer than 250 trial participants: 200 to 210 given two doses of AZD1222 and around 25 given two doses of MenACWY control vaccine. Trial participants were enrolled into age subgroups of 18-55, 56-69 and 70-plus years, which contained approximately 150, 30 and 60 TCR-sequenced participants, respectively.

The label giving this sample's time point can be read as: baseline before first vaccination. The treatment or condition label for this specimen denotes: meningococcal conjugate vaccine given as trial control. Samples from vaccinated people were obtained from the UK trials COV001 and COV002, which included a single-blind randomized controlled phase 2/3 trial of AZD1222 (ChAdOx1 nCoV-19) in healthy adults. For TCRbeta chain sequencing, PBMC samples from trial participants were taken at day 0 and at day 28 after the second dose. V loses 6 bases of germline sequence and J loses 4 bases, and the interval between the two ends is 12 bases. Via the germline V gene (reference sequence), CDR1 is LNHDA and CDR2 SQIVND. The CDR3 numbers 14 residues from cysteine through phenylalanine. The DNA shown is the 42-base CDR3, in frame from base 1. The CDR3 regions of human TCRbeta chains were subjected to immunosequencing. As for the original processing: Repertoire TCRs were checked for matches against a reference library of SARS-CoV-2-specific TCRs that had been generated using the MIRA antigen-specificity platform. Breadth meant the fraction of unique TCRs that were SARS-CoV-2-associated, whereas depth meant the fraction of total T cells that were SARS-CoV-2-associated. Using the MIRA data, each spike-specific TCR was mapped to the spike region that the TCR reacts to and placed in a CD4 or CD8 class. Log10-transformed breadth and depth values were compared by one-way ANOVA with Sidak's multiple comparisons tests. TCRdb mirrors the immuneACCESS table, restricted to in-frame sequences. Some clones are absent from its copies; in checked studies, under half trace to an unresolved V gene, and the reason for the others is unknown. That table is the source of V, J and clone size, and D and trimming were worked out from the DNA. The sample table holds around 88,000 clones, of which almost 90% were seen once. The ten largest clonotypes hold 9% to 12% of the sample.

General conclusions and limits of the study: Conclusions about previously exposed vaccinees are limited, since just a handful of AZD1222 recipients were seropositive for SARS-CoV-2 at baseline. In the small 56-69-year group, the increase in depth fell short of significance, most likely because of low power. Spike-specific TCR breadth and depth rose significantly after two AZD1222 doses compared with day 0 and with MenACWY recipients. Vaccine-associated CD4 TCRs spanned the whole spike protein, with dominant responses in regions 160-218 and 743-854. Because no day 14 peak-response samples were available, repertoires were characterized only after the peak T cell response. Nearly half of unique spike-specific TCRs reportedly recognized epitopes outside regions mutated in the B.1.351 and B.1.1.7 variants. Most participants were white British and females outnumbered males, and the authors suggested that clonal diversity may have been underestimated.

About this clone: Its antigen is unknown. No much larger clone exists at a distance of one base, and base qualities are not known.

This TCR derives from an adult in good health. This material consisted of peripheral blood, taken on day 0 of MenACWY control vaccination. This chain is built from TRBV19 and TRBJ2-2; 7 matching bases give a weak D call of TRBD2. The bases read TGTGCCAGTAGGAACAGGGAGGGCACCGGGGAGCTGTTTTTT. Translated, it gives CASRNREGTGELFF.